This is a list of T cell receptor beta chains from one sample in a study of PD-L1 blockade in urothelial cancer. Generated by immunoSEQ multiplex PCR, the TCRdb table keeps only in-frame clones and is missing some. The repertoire holds around 110,000 clones, with approximately 90% as singletons. The sample consisted of PBMCs, taken around atezolizumab (anti-PD-L1) treatment. The receptors here all came from a man between 60 and 75 years old with urothelial cancer. Each CDR3 is given with its conserved first and last residue. The D gene is left open where the match is weak. Not all rows give a size; the values are once, few, many and, for expanded clones, a class.

V gene	clone size	CDR3 length	D gene	CDR3 protein
TRBV28	.	14	TRBD1	CASTPGAGGYGYTF
TRBV4-3	.	16	.	CASSQHTGMAAYGYTF
TRBV7-3	.	14	.	CASSSGLLLDEQFF
TRBV28	.	15	.	CASSLQGSSYNEQFF
TRBV5-1	.	12	.	CASNPGYNEQFF
TRBV27	.	12	.	CASSASSGTMYF
TRBV7-9	.	15	TRBD1	CASSSGTDYNYGYTF
TRBV5-5	once	16	.	CASSPRLAQMPDTQYF
TRBV5-1	.	15	.	CASSLVFGGTDEQYF
TRBV29-1	once	13	.	CSVQQGFDYGYTF
TRBV7-9	.	16	TRBD1	CASSSLRTGVKNIQYF
TRBV4-3	.	17	.	CASSQEQGRTSNSPLHF
TRBV30	.	13	.	CAWSDGPNTEAFF
TRBV15	.	19	.	CATSRDRRADRYSNQPQHF
TRBV6-1	.	13	.	CASSNNAGVGYTF
TRBV19	.	12	TRBD1	CASIQGGKPQHF
TRBV7-2	once	12	.	CASTGGPYEQYF
TRBV6-5	.	16	TRBD2	CASRYASGSRDYEQYF
TRBV11-3	.	13	.	CASSLRQGHEQFF
TRBV7-9	once	15	.	CASSLRGGRNYGYTF
TRBV13	.	14	TRBD1	CASSPRQGVHEQYF
TRBV5-4	once	15	TRBD2	CASSFIPAGGETQYF
TRBV27	.	13	.	CASSKDSWVTQYF